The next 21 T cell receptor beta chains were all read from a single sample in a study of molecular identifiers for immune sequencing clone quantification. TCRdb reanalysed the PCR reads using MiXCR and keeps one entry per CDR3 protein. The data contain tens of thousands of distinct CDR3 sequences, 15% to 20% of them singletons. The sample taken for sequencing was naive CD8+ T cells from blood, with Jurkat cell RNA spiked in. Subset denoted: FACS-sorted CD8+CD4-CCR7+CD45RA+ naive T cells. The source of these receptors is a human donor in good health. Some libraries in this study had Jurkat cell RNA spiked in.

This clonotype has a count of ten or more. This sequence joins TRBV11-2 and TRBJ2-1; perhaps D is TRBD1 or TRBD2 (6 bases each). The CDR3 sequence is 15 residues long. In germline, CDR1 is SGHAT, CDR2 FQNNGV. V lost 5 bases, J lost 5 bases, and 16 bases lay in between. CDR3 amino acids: CASSPPGGANNEQFF. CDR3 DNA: TGTGCCAGCAGCCCACCCGGGGGCGCCAACAATGAGCAGTTCTTC.

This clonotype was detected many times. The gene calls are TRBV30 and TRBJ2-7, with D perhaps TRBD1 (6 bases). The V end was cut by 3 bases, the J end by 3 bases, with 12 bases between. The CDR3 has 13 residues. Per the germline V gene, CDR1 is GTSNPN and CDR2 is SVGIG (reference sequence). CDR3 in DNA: TGTGCCTGGAGCTCCGGACAGCACTACGAGCAGTACTTC. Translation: CAWSSGQHYEQYF.

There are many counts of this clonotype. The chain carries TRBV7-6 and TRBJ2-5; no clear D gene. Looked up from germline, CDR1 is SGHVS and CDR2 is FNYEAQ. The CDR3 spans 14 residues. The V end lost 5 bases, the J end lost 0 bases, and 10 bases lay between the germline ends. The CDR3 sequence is CASSRRADQETQYF. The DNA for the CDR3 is TGTGCCAGCAGCCGGCGTGCGGACCAAGAGACCCAGTACTTC.

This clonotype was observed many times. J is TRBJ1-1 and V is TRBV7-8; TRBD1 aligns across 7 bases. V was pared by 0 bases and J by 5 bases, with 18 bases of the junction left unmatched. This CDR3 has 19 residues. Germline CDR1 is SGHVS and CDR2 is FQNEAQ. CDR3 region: CASSLAVRIQGGTVTEAFF. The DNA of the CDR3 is TGTGCCAGCAGCTTAGCAGTAAGAATTCAGGGGGGGACGGTGACTGAAGCTTTCTTT.

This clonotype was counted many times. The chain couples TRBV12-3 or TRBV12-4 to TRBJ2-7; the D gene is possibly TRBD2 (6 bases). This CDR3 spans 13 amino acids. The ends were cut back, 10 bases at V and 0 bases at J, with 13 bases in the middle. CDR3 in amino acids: CAISRDFSYEQYF. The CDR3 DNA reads TGTGCCATTAGCCGGGACTTCTCCTACGAGCAGTACTTC.

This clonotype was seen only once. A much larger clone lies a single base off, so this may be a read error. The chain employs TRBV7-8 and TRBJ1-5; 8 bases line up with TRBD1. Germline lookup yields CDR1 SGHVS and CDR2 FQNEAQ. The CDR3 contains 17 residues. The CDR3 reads CASSDLGTGDSYQPLHF. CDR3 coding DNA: TGTGCCAGCAGCGATCTAGGGACAGGAGATTCTTATCAGCCCCTGCATTTT.

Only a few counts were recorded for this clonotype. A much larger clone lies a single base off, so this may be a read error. CDR3 residues: CSAIQTSKTYEPYF. CDR3 in DNA: TGCAGTGCTATCCAGACTAGCAAGACCTACGAGCCGTACTTC. V and J are TRBV20-1 and TRBJ2-7; 7 nucleotides agree with TRBD2. Germline V gene lookup returns CDR1 DFQATT and CDR2 SNEGSKA (reference sequence). The CDR3 is made up of 14 amino acids.

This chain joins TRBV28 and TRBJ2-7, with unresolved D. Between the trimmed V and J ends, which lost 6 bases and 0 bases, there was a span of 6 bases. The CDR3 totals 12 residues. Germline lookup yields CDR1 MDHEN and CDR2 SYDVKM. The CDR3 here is CASSPTSYEQYF. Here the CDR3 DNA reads TGTGCCAGCAGCCCCACCTCCTACGAGCAGTACTTC. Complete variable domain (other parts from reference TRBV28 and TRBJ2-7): DVKVTQSSRYLVKRTGEKVFLECVQDMDHENMFWYRQDPGLGLRLIYFSYDVKMKEKGDIPEGYSVSREKKERFSLILESASTNQTSMYLCASSPTSYEQYFGPGTRLTVT.

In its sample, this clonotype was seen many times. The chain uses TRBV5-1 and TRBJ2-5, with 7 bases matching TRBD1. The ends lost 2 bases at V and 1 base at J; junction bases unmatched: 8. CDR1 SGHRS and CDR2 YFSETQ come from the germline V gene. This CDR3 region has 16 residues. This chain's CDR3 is CASSLRPWDSQETQYF. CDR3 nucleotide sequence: TGCGCCAGCAGCTTACGGCCCTGGGACAGCCAAGAGACCCAGTACTTC.

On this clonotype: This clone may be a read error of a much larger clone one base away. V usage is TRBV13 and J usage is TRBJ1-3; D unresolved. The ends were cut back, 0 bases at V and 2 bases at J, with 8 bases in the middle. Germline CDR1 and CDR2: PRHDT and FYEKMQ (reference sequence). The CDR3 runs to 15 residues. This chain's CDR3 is CASSLGAIPGNTIYF. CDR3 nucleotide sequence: TGTGCCAGCAGCTTAGGGGCTATCCCTGGAAACACCATATATTTT. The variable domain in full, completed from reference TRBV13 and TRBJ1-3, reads AAGVIQSPRHLIKEKRETATLKCYPIPRHDTVYWYQQGPGQDPQFLISFYEKMQSDKGSIPDRFSAQQFSDYHSELNMSSLELGDSALYFCASSLGAIPGNTIYFGEGSWLTVV.

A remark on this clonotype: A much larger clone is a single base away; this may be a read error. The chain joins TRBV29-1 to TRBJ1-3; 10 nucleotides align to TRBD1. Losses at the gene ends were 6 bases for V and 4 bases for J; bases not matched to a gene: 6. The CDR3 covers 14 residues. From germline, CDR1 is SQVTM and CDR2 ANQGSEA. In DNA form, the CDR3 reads TGCAGCGTGACAGGGGGCGAAGGCGGAAACACCATATATTTT. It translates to CSVTGGEGGNTIYF.

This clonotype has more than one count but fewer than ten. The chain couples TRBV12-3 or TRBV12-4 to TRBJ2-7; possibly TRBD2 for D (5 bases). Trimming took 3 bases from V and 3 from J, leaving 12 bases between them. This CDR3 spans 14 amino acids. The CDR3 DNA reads TGTGCCAGCAGTTTTGGCCAGAGCGGCTACGAGCAGTACTTC. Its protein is CASSFGQSGYEQYF.

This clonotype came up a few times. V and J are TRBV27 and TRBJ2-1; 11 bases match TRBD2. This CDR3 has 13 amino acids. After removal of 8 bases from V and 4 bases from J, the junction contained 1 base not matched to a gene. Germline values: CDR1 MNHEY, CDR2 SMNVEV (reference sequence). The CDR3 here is CASRLAGYNEQFF. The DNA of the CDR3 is TGTGCCAGCCGACTAGCGGGATACAATGAGCAGTTCTTC.

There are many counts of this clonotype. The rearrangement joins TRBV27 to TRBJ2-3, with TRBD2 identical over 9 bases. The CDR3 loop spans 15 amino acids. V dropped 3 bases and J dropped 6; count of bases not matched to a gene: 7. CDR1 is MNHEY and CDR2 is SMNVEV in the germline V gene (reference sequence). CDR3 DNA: TGTGCCAGCAGTTTCCGCAGTAGCGGGAGCGATACGCAGTATTTT. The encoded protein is CASSFRSSGSDTQYF.

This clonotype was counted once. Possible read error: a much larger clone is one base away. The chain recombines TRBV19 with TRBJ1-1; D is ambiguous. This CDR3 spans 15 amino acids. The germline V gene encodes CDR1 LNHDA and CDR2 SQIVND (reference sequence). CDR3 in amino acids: CASSMMQVVNTGAFF. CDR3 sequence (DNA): TGTGCCAGTAGTATGATGCAGGTCGTGAACACTGGAGCTTTCTTT.

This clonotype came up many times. CDR3 bases: TGTGCCAGCAGTTACTCAAACTCCTACGAGCAGTACTTC. It codes for CASSYSNSYEQYF. The chain combines TRBV6-5 with TRBJ2-7; D gene ambiguous. Germline CDR1 and CDR2: MNHEY and SVGAGI. The V end lost 0 bases, the J end lost 0 bases, and 3 bases lay between the germline ends. The CDR3 sequence is 13 residues long.

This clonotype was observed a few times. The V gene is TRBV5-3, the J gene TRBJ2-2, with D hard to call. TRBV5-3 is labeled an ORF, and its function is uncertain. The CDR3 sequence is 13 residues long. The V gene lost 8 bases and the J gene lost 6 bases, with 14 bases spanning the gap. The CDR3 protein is CASSLLNAGELFF. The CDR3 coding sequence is TGTGCCAGCAGCCTGCTTAACGCCGGGGAGCTGTTTTTT.

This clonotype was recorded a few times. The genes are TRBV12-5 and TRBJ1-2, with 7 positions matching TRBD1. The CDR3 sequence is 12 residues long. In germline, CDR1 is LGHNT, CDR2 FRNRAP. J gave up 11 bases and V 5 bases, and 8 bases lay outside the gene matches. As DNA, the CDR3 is TGTGCTAGTGGTATTCGCTCCAGGGGGTACACCTTC. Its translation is CASGIRSRGYTF.

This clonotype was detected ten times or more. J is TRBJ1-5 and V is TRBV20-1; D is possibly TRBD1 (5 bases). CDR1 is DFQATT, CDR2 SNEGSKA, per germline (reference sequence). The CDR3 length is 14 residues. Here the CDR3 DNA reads TGCAGCTCCACCGGGGACGAAGGGAATCAGCCCCAGCATTTT. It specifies CSSTGDEGNQPQHF.

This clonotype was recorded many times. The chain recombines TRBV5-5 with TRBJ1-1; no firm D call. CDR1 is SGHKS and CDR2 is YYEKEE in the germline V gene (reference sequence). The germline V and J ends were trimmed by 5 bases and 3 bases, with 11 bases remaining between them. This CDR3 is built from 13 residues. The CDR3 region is CASSPWLYTEAFF. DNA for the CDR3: TGTGCCAGCAGTCCCTGGTTGTACACTGAAGCTTTCTTT.

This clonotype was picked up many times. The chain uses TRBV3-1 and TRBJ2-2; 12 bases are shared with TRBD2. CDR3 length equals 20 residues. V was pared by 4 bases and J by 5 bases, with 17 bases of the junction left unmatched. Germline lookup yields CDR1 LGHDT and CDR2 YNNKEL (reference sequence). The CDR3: CASSPRTNRLAGVGTGELFF. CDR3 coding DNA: TGTGCCAGCAGCCCCAGGACAAACAGACTAGCGGGAGTAGGGACCGGGGAGCTGTTTTTT.